These 24 T cell receptor beta chains were all obtained from the same sample, sequenced in a study of blood T cell repertoires in COVID-19. Generated by immunoSEQ multiplex PCR, the TCRdb table keeps only in-frame clones and is missing some. The profile shows about 140,000 clones, about 85% of them singletons. Specimen: peripheral blood. These receptor sequences come from a human donor with acute or convalescent COVID-19. The donor label of this sample is uncertain.

The chain's CDR3 is CASSENYPNGYTF. CDR3 DNA sequence: TGTGCCAGCAGTGAAAACTACCCAAACGGCTACACCTTC. This chain connects TRBV2 to TRBJ1-2; D unclear. Germline-derived CDR1 and CDR2 are SNHLY and FYNNEI. The ends were cut back, 2 bases at V and 8 bases at J, with 12 bases in the middle. The CDR3 contains 13 residues.

J is TRBJ2-3 and V is TRBV25-1, with D possibly matching TRBD2 (5 bases). The CDR3 has 11 residues. From germline, CDR1 is MGHDK and CDR2 SYGVNS. Trimming removed 6 bases at V and 5 bases at J, with 6 bases between. The DNA for the CDR3 is TGTGCCAGCAGCCGGGGAGATACGCAGTATTTT. This translates into CASSRGDTQYF. Complete variable domain (other parts from reference TRBV25-1 and TRBJ2-3): EADIYQTPRYLVIGTGKKITLECSQTMGHDKMYWYQQDPGMELHLIHYSYGVNSTEKGDLSSESTVSRIRTEHFPLTLESARPSHTSQYLCASSRGDTQYFGPGTRLTVL.

The rearrangement joins TRBV12-3 or TRBV12-4 to TRBJ1-1, with D possibly being TRBD1 (5 bases). The CDR3 runs 13 residues. The V and J ends lost 4 bases and 3 bases respectively, with 9 bases between them. CDR3 sequence reads: CASSWKGDTEAFF. CDR3 DNA: TGTGCCAGCAGTTGGAAAGGGGACACTGAAGCTTTCTTT.

In its sample, this clone was seen once. As DNA, the CDR3 is TGTGCCAGCTCACCACAGGACAGGACGGGGATAGCTTTCTTT. Translating gives CASSPQDRTGIAFF. The V and J genes are TRBV18 and TRBJ1-1, with 7 bases fitting TRBD1. The germline V gene encodes CDR1 KGHSH and CDR2 LQKENI. The CDR3 has 14 residues. The junction had 9 bases not matched to a gene; V was cut back by 1 base and J by 10 bases.

This rearrangement joins TRBV4-2 to TRBJ2-5; TRBD2 agrees at 13 bases. J gave up 1 base and V 10 bases, and 3 bases lay outside the gene matches. The CDR3 extends over 14 amino acids. Germline CDR1 is LGHNA and CDR2 is YNFKEQ. The CDR3 sequence is CATTSGRPQETQYF. Here the CDR3 DNA reads TGTGCCACGACTAGCGGGAGGCCCCAAGAGACCCAGTACTTC.

This clone is a singleton in its sample. V is TRBV5-1 and J is TRBJ1-3; TRBD1 matches at 10 bases. From germline, CDR1 is SGHRS and CDR2 YFSETQ. Trimming removed 4 bases from V and 2 bases from J; junction bases left unmatched: 3. This CDR3 spans 15 amino acids. CDR3 residues: CASSLGTGAGNTIYF. In DNA form, the CDR3 reads TGCGCCAGCAGCCTCGGGACAGGGGCTGGAAACACCATATATTTT. Together with reference TRBV5-1 and TRBJ1-3, the CDR3 gives the full variable domain: KAGVTQTPRYLIKTRGQQVTLSCSPISGHRSVSWYQQTPGQGLQFLFEYFSETQRNKGNFPGRFSGRQFSNSRSEMNVSTLELGDSALYLCASSLGTGAGNTIYFGEGSWLTVV.

The V and J genes are TRBV29-1 and TRBJ2-4; no definite D call. CDR3 length equals 11 residues. With 4 bases removed from V and 3 bases from J, the gap between germline ends came to 4 bases. Germline V lookup: CDR1 SQVTM, CDR2 ANQGSEA. Here the CDR3 reads CSVVGKNIQYF. CDR3 nucleotide sequence: TGCAGCGTTGTCGGCAAAAACATTCAGTACTTC.

The chain joins TRBV27 to TRBJ2-1; no definite D call. Germline assignment: CDR1 MNHEY and CDR2 SMNVEV (reference sequence). The CDR3 length is 13 residues. With 3 bases removed from V and 7 bases from J, the gap between germline ends came to 10 bases. The CDR3 loop reads CASSFPPQNEQFF. The CDR3 nucleotides are TGTGCCAGCAGTTTCCCCCCGCAGAATGAGCAGTTCTTC.

V and J are TRBV18 and TRBJ2-7, with D unresolved. CDR3 size: 16 residues. Trimming shortened V by 1 base and J by 4 bases, and 17 bases separated the two germline ends. Germline CDR1 and CDR2: KGHSH and LQKENI. The CDR3 here is CASSPRGQLFSYEQYF. In DNA, the CDR3 is TGTGCCAGCTCACCACGCGGCCAGCTTTTTTCATACGAGCAGTACTTC.

The V gene is TRBV5-8, the J gene TRBJ2-1; 9 nucleotides agree with TRBD1. The CDR3 is made up of 18 amino acids. V was clipped by 4 bases and J by 2 bases; unmatched bases: 13. Germline V lookup: CDR1 SGHTS, CDR2 YDEGEE. The CDR3 sequence is CASSPGQGLHPPYNEQFF. CDR3 in DNA: TGTGCCAGCAGCCCGGGACAGGGTCTCCATCCACCCTACAATGAGCAGTTCTTC.

This clone was seen just once. The V and J genes are TRBV5-8 and TRBJ1-2, with 11 bases matching TRBD1. Germline V gene lookup returns CDR1 SGHTS and CDR2 YDEGEE. V lost 2 bases to trimming and J lost 3 bases; unmatched junction nucleotides: 3. The CDR3 runs to 15 residues. The CDR3 here is CASSLGQGAYYGYTF. In nucleotides, the CDR3 is TGTGCCAGCAGCTTAGGACAGGGGGCTTACTATGGCTACACCTTC.

In this sample, this clone turned up once. DNA of the CDR3: TGTGCCAGCAGCCATGGGGGGACTGAAGCTTTCTTT. Protein sequence: CASSHGGTEAFF. The chain uses TRBV3-1 (or the pseudogene TRBV3-2) and TRBJ1-1; D may be TRBD1 (5 bases). V was clipped by 3 bases and J by 5 bases, with 7 bases between them. This CDR3 has 12 amino acids. The V gene's germline CDR1 is LGHDT and CDR2 YNNKEL (reference sequence).

A few counts support this clone. J is TRBJ2-6 and V is TRBV11-3; 7 bases align to TRBD1. CDR3 size: 17 residues. With 5 bases clipped from V and 0 bases from J, the junction kept 7 bases outside the gene matches. Germline CDR1 is SGHNT and CDR2 is YENEEA. CDR3 sequence: CASSPGQPISGANVLTF. The CDR3 coding sequence is TGTGCCAGCAGCCCGGGACAGCCTATCTCTGGGGCCAACGTCCTGACTTTC.

The rearrangement joins TRBV29-1 to TRBJ2-3; 10 bases map to TRBD2. From germline, CDR1 is SQVTM and CDR2 ANQGSEA. Trimming at V came to 7 bases and at J to 4 bases, leaving 14 bases not matched to a gene. This CDR3 is built from 16 residues. CDR3 nucleotides: TGCAGCGGGAGGGGGGAACCTAGCGGGAGTCCAGATACGCAGTATTTT. Its protein is CSGRGEPSGSPDTQYF.

The chain joins TRBV6-2 or TRBV6-3 to TRBJ2-5; 9 nucleotides line up with TRBD2. CDR1 and CDR2 from the germline V gene are MNHEY and SVGEGT. There are 17 residues in the CDR3. After removal of 6 bases from V and 0 bases from J, the junction contained 11 bases not matched to a gene. The chain's CDR3 is CASSEGLAGEYQETQYF. The CDR3 DNA is TGTGCCAGCAGCGAGGGGTTAGCGGGAGAGTACCAAGAGACCCAGTACTTC.

Comment on this clone: Other DNA sequences within the sample encode an identical CDR3. V and J are TRBV28 and TRBJ1-1; D is possibly TRBD1 (6 bases). CDR3 size: 14 residues. Germline assignment: CDR1 MDHEN and CDR2 SYDVKM. With 3 bases removed from V and 3 bases from J, the gap between germline ends came to 11 bases. CDR3 loop: CASSFHREHTEAFF. Written as DNA, the CDR3 is TGTGCCAGCAGTTTCCACAGGGAGCACACTGAAGCTTTCTTT.

This chain joins TRBV29-1 and TRBJ2-7; 7 bases align to TRBD1. Germline trimming cut 6 bases from V and 5 bases from J; bases unmatched to any gene: 13. The germline CDR1 and CDR2 sequences are SQVTM and ANQGSEA. This CDR3 comprises 14 residues. As DNA, the CDR3 is TGCAGCGTGCAGACGAGGGACAGAGAGAACGAGCAGTACTTC. Translating gives CSVQTRDRENEQYF.

Comment on this clone: A junction boundary mismatches the germline segment, possibly from a read error. V gene TRBV5-1 combines with J gene TRBJ2-5, with 7 bases that match TRBD1. The CDR3 runs 14 residues. Germline lookup yields CDR1 SGHRS and CDR2 YFSETQ. CDR3 region: CASSYGQVQGTQYF. In nucleotides, the CDR3 is TGCGCCAGCAGCTACGGACAGGTGCAAGGGACCCAGTACTTC.

This chain links TRBV7-6 with TRBJ2-1; D remains ambiguous. Trimming cost V 3 bases and J 2 bases, with 11 bases left between them. The CDR3 totals 15 residues. From germline, CDR1 is SGHVS and CDR2 FNYEAQ. DNA for the CDR3: TGTGCCAGCAGCTTGAACTACCGGACCTACAATGAGCAGTTCTTC. The encoded protein is CASSLNYRTYNEQFF.

The genes are TRBV4-3 and TRBJ1-6; TRBD1 agrees at 9 bases. Germline V gives CDR1 LGHNA, CDR2 YSLEER. The CDR3 has 14 residues. The J segment lost 8 bases and the V segment lost 4 bases, leaving 3 bases of the junction unmatched. Here the CDR3 reads CASSLGQGYSPLHF. The CDR3 DNA follows: TGCGCCAGCAGCCTAGGACAGGGGTATTCACCCCTCCACTTT.

The chain links TRBV7-2 to TRBJ2-2, with D maybe TRBD2 (6 bases). The CDR3 extends over 19 amino acids. With 0 bases removed from V and 5 bases from J, the gap between germline ends came to 22 bases. From germline, CDR1 is SGHTA and CDR2 FQGNSA. The CDR3 is CASSLAGAGHSSATGELFF. Written as DNA, the CDR3 is TGTGCCAGCAGCTTAGCAGGGGCGGGGCACAGTTCAGCGACCGGGGAGCTGTTTTTT.

This sequence joins TRBV20-1 and TRBJ1-3, with D perhaps TRBD1 (6 bases). CDR3 length: 15 residues. V shed 3 bases and J shed 3 bases, with 15 bases lying between them. Germline CDR1 and CDR2: DFQATT and SNEGSKA (reference sequence). CDR3 nucleotide sequence: TGCAGTGCTAGTTCGGGGGGCGCCGTTGGAAACACCATATATTTT. As protein: CSASSGGAVGNTIYF.

This clone occurred once. The chain is built from TRBV4-2 and TRBJ1-4; no reliable D call. V gave up 1 base and J gave up 6 bases, with 12 bases separating them. The CDR3 has 15 amino acids. Germline values: CDR1 LGHNA, CDR2 YNFKEQ. CDR3 bases: TGTGCCAGCAGCCAAGTGCAGGAGGTCGATGAAAAACTGTTTTTT. Translated: CASSQVQEVDEKLFF.

The J gene is TRBJ2-1, the V gene TRBV6-5; 11 nucleotides line up with TRBD2. The CDR3 consists of 15 residues. The germline gives CDR1 MNHEY, CDR2 SVGAGI. J was trimmed by 8 bases and V by 6 bases; bases with no gene match: 9. CDR3 loop: CASRDALAGADEQFF. The CDR3 DNA is TGTGCCAGCAGAGACGCACTAGCGGGAGCGGATGAGCAGTTCTTC.